This T cell receptor beta chain was observed in a study of blood T cell repertoires in COVID-19. Study details: Samples came from the United States, Italy and Spain, spanning acute and convalescent COVID-19. T cells, B-cell-depleted T cells, or PBMCs provided the cDNA or gDNA that served as material.

This CDR3 contains 13 residues. Germline values: CDR1 KGHSH, CDR2 LQKENI. Losses at the gene ends were 8 bases for V and 0 bases for J; bases not matched to a gene: 2. As originally analysed: For nucleated cells, counts were estimated from reference gene primer amplification. Some clones are missing from TCRdb's copy, which holds only in-frame ones; the method was immunoSEQ multiplex PCR. V and J calls plus clone size are reproduced from that table; the DNA served to infer D and trimming. The sample records around 330,000 clones, approximately 90% being singletons. V gene TRBV18 combines with J gene TRBJ1-1, with 8 bases lining up with TRBD1. The sample taken for sequencing was peripheral blood. The clonotype originates from a woman between 50 and 59 years old with active or convalescent COVID-19. In DNA form, the CDR3 reads TGTGCCAGCCGGGGACAGGTGAACACTGAAGCTTTCTTT. Protein product: CASRGQVNTEAFF.